A selection of T cell receptor beta chains follows, all from one sample in a study of T cell changes during pregnancy in multiple sclerosis. Assay used: immunoSEQ multiplex PCR; TCRdb lists only in-frame clones, some missing. The sample yields under 85,000 clones, 90% to 95% seen once. The sequencing here drew on CD4+ T cells from peripheral blood mononuclear cells, taken in the third trimester of pregnancy. Every receptor here comes from a female donor in good health, enrolled as a control in a pregnancy study. Each CDR3 is given with its conserved first and last residue. The order of the fields is clone size, V gene, D gene, J gene, CDR3 DNA, CDR3 protein. The D gene is left open where the match is weak. A row's size may be missing; if present it is once, few, many or a size class.

size: few; V: TRBV29-1; D: -; J: TRBJ1-1; DNA: TGCAGCGTTCATAACACTGAAGCTTTCTTT; CDR3: CSVHNTEAFF
size: -; V: TRBV14; D: -; J: TRBJ1-1; DNA: TGTGCCAGCAGCCGACAGCCGATGGACACTGAAGCTTTCTTT; CDR3: CASSRQPMDTEAFF
size: -; V: TRBV5-1; D: -; J: TRBJ2-5; DNA: TGCGCCAGCAGCTTGGGACTACAAGAGACCCAGTACTTC; CDR3: CASSLGLQETQYF
size: once; V: TRBV5-1; D: TRBD2; J: TRBJ2-3; DNA: TGCGCCAGCAGCTTGTTGGGTCTAGCGGGGGCCCGGGGCACAGATACGCAGTATTTT; CDR3: CASSLLGLAGARGTDTQYF
size: -; V: TRBV4-2; D: -; J: TRBJ2-7; DNA: TGTGCCAGCAGCCAAAAGGACAGTGCGGGCTACGAGCAGTACTTC; CDR3: CASSQKDSAGYEQYF
size: -; V: TRBV7-9; D: TRBD1; J: TRBJ1-2; DNA: TGTGCCAGCAGCGGACAGGGGGCGGGCTATGGCTACACCTTC; CDR3: CASSGQGAGYGYTF
size: -; V: TRBV7-2; D: TRBD2; J: TRBJ2-1; DNA: TGTGCCAGCAGCTTAGACGGGGCTAGCGGGGGGAGTTCCTACAATGAGCAGTTCTTC; CDR3: CASSLDGASGGSSYNEQFF
size: -; V: TRBV11-3; D: -; J: TRBJ2-7; DNA: TGTGCCAGCAGCCCGCCCTCGGGGTTCTCCTACGAGCAGTACTTC; CDR3: CASSPPSGFSYEQYF
size: -; V: TRBV4-2; D: TRBD1; J: TRBJ2-2; DNA: TGTGCCAGCAGCCTCGGACAGGTTGGAACCGGGGAGCTGTTTTTT; CDR3: CASSLGQVGTGELFF
size: once; V: TRBV28; D: -; J: TRBJ2-1; DNA: TGTGCCAGCTCTTCCCAGGGAACCTCCTACAATGAGCAGTTCTTC; CDR3: CASSSQGTSYNEQFF
size: -; V: TRBV7-9; D: TRBD1; J: TRBJ1-5; DNA: TGTGCCAGCAGCTCAGCCGGGACAGGGGGCCCGTATAGCAATCAGCCCCAGCATTTT; CDR3: CASSSAGTGGPYSNQPQHF
size: -; V: TRBV9; D: -; J: TRBJ1-2; DNA: TGTGCCAGCATTTCGGGAGGGGGGGGCTATGGCTACACCTTC; CDR3: CASISGGGGYGYTF
size: few; V: TRBV6-5; D: TRBD1; J: TRBJ1-5; DNA: TGTGCCAGCAGCCGAGGGACAGGCGATCAGCCCCAGCATTTT; CDR3: CASSRGTGDQPQHF
size: -; V: TRBV4-2; D: -; J: TRBJ1-5; DNA: TGTGCCAGCAGCCATATTCAAGGGAGTCAGCCCCAGCATTTT; CDR3: CASSHIQGSQPQHF
size: -; V: TRBV14; D: TRBD2; J: TRBJ2-3; DNA: TGTGCCAGCAGCCAAGGTGGGCTAGCGGGGTATACGCAGTATTTT; CDR3: CASSQGGLAGYTQYF
size: -; V: TRBV6-1; D: -; J: TRBJ1-5; DNA: TGTGCCAGCAGTGAAGGGAACAGCCATTCGTATAGCAATCAGCCCCAGCATTTT; CDR3: CASSEGNSHSYSNQPQHF
size: -; V: TRBV29-1; D: -; J: TRBJ1-4; DNA: TGCAGCGTGAGATTACAGGGTGTTCAGGAAAAACTGTTTTTT; CDR3: CSVRLQGVQEKLFF
size: -; V: TRBV11-2; D: -; J: TRBJ2-3; DNA: TGTGCCAGCAGCCGGGACACGAACACAGATACGCAGTATTTT; CDR3: CASSRDTNTDTQYF
size: -; V: TRBV7-9; D: -; J: TRBJ1-6; DNA: TGTGCCAGCAGCTTAAAGGGGAATTCACCCCTCCACTTT; CDR3: CASSLKGNSPLHF
size: medium-sized; V: TRBV5-4; D: TRBD2; J: TRBJ2-2; DNA: TGTGCCAGCAGCTTGGCCGGACTAGACCTTATGACCGGGGAGCTGTTTTTT; CDR3: CASSLAGLDLMTGELFF
size: -; V: TRBV11-3; D: TRBD1; J: TRBJ1-2; DNA: TGTGCCAGCAGCCCTACAGGGGCTTATGGCTACACCTTC; CDR3: CASSPTGAYGYTF
size: -; V: TRBV7-2; D: TRBD1; J: TRBJ1-1; DNA: TGTGCCAGCAGCCGGGACAGGGTTGGGAGTTATGTTGAAGCTTTCTTT; CDR3: CASSRDRVGSYVEAFF
size: -; V: TRBV27; D: TRBD2; J: TRBJ2-7; DNA: TGTGCCAGCAGTTTTCGGCAGGGACTAACCTACGAGCAGTACTTC; CDR3: CASSFRQGLTYEQYF
size: -; V: TRBV30; D: -; J: TRBJ1-5; DNA: TGTGCCTGGAGTAAAGCAAATCAGCCCCAGCATTTT; CDR3: CAWSKANQPQHF
size: few; V: TRBV5-1; D: -; J: TRBJ1-4; DNA: TGCGCCAGCACCCAATCGACAGAGCGCGGTGAAAAACTGTTTTTT; CDR3: CASTQSTERGEKLFF
size: -; V: TRBV19; D: TRBD2; J: TRBJ2-3; DNA: TGTGCCAGTAGTATAAGGCGGGGGGTCACAGATACGCAGTATTTT; CDR3: CASSIRRGVTDTQYF
size: -; V: TRBV19; D: -; J: TRBJ1-5; DNA: TGTGCCAGTAACAGCAGGGGAAGGGACAATCAGCCCCAGCATTTT; CDR3: CASNSRGRDNQPQHF
size: -; V: TRBV5-1; D: TRBD2; J: TRBJ2-7; DNA: TGCGCCAGCAGCGCTAGCGGGTACGCCTACGAGCAGTACTTC; CDR3: CASSASGYAYEQYF